Included here is one TCR beta chain sequence, with context. The data belong to a study of blood T cell repertoires in COVID-19. The germline V gene encodes CDR1 LNHDA and CDR2 SQIVND (reference sequence). The CDR3 loop spans 18 amino acids. The V gene end was trimmed by 2 bases and the J gene end by 5 bases; junction bases not matched to a gene: 11. Assay: immunoSEQ multiplex PCR; the TCRdb copy retains only in-frame clones and omits some. The sample consists of approximately 110,000 clones, roughly 80% of them appearing once. The TCR was taken from a man in his 70s with active or convalescent COVID-19. The sequenced sample was peripheral blood. The chain recombines TRBV19 with TRBJ1-3; 11 nucleotides agree with TRBD1. The CDR3 sequence is CASSIHPPGQGARNTIYF. The DNA of the CDR3 is TGTGCCAGTAGTATACACCCGCCCGGACAGGGGGCAAGAAACACCATATATTTT.